The source of this TCR beta chain is a study of cytomegalovirus exposure and HLA in healthy donors (dated by TCRdb to about 2017). Turning to the overall study: An earlier analysis of several hundred of the donors reported over 250 Gb of sequence data and 117 million unique TCR beta sequences obtained from some 170 million T cells. On average, roughly 200,000 unique TCR beta nucleotide sequences were sequenced per donor among 398 genotyped donors of the cohort, with 15% to 20% of those sequences being non-productive. Among the roughly 380 genotyped donors, around 79% belonged to the genetic ancestry cluster associated with self-reported Caucasian donors. Typing coverage varied by locus: roughly 629-630 donors for A, B, C, DRB1 and DQB1; 522 for DQA1; approximately 570 for DPA1; around 490 for DPB1. Donor age, sex, ethnicity and CMV serostatus were collected together with the repertoire data. In a later analysis, previously published TCR beta repertoires from 550 to 750 donors were re-analyzed and high-resolution HLA genotyping was added so that TCR occurrence patterns could be studied. The study profiled the T cell repertoires of under 700 subjects by immunosequencing and related them to cytomegalovirus serostatus. Rather than drawing on any new phenotypic data, the later analysis identified candidate immune exposures from TCR beta sequences and the way those sequences occurred across donors. An earlier analysis of 587 of the donors applied high-throughput TCR beta sequencing to assess whether each TCR beta V gene segment acted as functional or pseudogenic. Genome-wide SNP genotypes for about three fifths of the roughly 670 donors were used in a later genetic analysis, which treated that subset as a discovery cohort. HLA typing covered class I and class II loci at four-digit resolution. Every discovery cohort repertoire had been produced on one sequencing platform. A separate validation cohort of 100 to 150 different subjects was used in addition to the approximately 640-subject first cohort. The study was designed to test whether signatures of past pathogen exposure could be identified by cataloging public T cell receptors. To predict cytomegalovirus infection status, the study brought together high-throughput TCR immunosequencing, statistical association of individual TCRs with disease status, and machine learning. Because of strong linkage in the cohort, 4 to 6 DR-DQ haplotypes were treated as single units for association and clustering. Roughly 310 gigabases of sequencing data and tens of millions of unique TCR sequences were included in an early release covering around 600 HLA-typed donors. General findings and caveats noted by the study authors: It was suggested by the authors that the approach could potentially be generalized to other disease states and immunological phenotypes. A cluster of highly shared sequence variants was judged likely to be a technical artifact of the sequencing pipeline. In the study, around 150 TCR beta chains were listed as associated with cytomegalovirus. The classifier was reported to diagnose cytomegalovirus status with high specificity and sensitivity in both the original cohort and the validation cohort. Linkage disequilibrium might explain the correlated functional status among segregating V segments, but an unknown experimental factor could not be excluded. Because counts were too low, under 20 rarely observed V segments, including chromosome 9 orphons, were left out of the earlier analysis of 500 to 650 of the donors. A later analysis associated roughly 17,000 TCR beta sequences with specific HLA alleles at a false discovery rate of 0.05. Because some donors lacked HLA typing at each locus, the association tests relied only on the typed subset. Roughly uniform sequencing depth across donors was assumed in presence/absence analyses, although this assumption may not hold. In a later analysis, TCR association rates were found to vary across HLA loci, with the most associated TCRs seen for DRB1 alleles and the fewest for HLA-C alleles. In a later genetic analysis, a missense DCLRE1C variant was associated with V-gene and J-gene trimming of TCR beta chains, and the association was replicated in an independent cohort. A later genetic analysis reported fewer N-insertions in productive TCRs among donors in an Asian-associated ancestry cluster than the roughly 700-donor mean. In vitro tests confirmed that a few of the cytomegalovirus-associated TCR beta chains recognize cytomegalovirus antigens. In an earlier analysis of more than 500 of the donors, most TCR beta V segments appeared in productive rearrangements about 87% or about 30% of the time, broadly matching IMGT annotations. In a later analysis, HLA-associated TCR beta chains were found to be more clonally expanded and to have lower generation probabilities than equally common non-associated chains. The cohort was sequenced for TCR beta chains only, and without alpha or paired-chain data the features that could be detected were limited. While some public TCRs were present in many individuals, most TCR sequences turned up only very rarely across donors. When HLA alleles, especially DR and DQ, strongly co-occurred, TCR associations were difficult to assign to individual alleles. According to a later analysis, most CMV-associated TCR beta chains appeared to be HLA-restricted, and the HLA associations seemed to be driven largely by CMV exposure. Some IMGT-functional V segments, including TRBV6-2 and TRBV6-3, could not be told apart with the 87-base-pair reads, so those segments were excluded. CMV serostatus was the only immune exposure information available for the cohort. A further reported finding was that TCR beta sequences accurately predicted the HLA-A and HLA-B alleles for most subjects in the first cohort. According to a later analysis, parvovirus B19, influenza, CMV and Epstein-Barr virus appeared linked to several top co-occurrence clusters.

At the junction V is shortened by 6 bases and J by 3 bases; bases outside the gene matches: 3. Looking up the germline V gene yields CDR1 KGHSH and CDR2 LQKENI. The CDR3 spans 13 residues, from the cysteine through the phenylalanine. Only the CDR3 DNA stays, 39 bases, in frame from base 1. The method behind the library was the immunoSEQ multiplex PCR assay. The multiplex PCR relied on a mix of 60 forward primers for TCR Vbeta segments and 13 reverse primers for TCR Jbeta segments. Amplification of the CDR3 region of rearranged TCR beta genes was performed with a multiplex PCR assay on genomic DNA. On the Illumina HiSeq System, the amplified TCR beta libraries were sequenced as 87-base-pair reads. In the original analysis: A later analysis tallied some 79 million unique TCR beta chains across the 700 or so repertoires, and around 12 million of those chains were shared by two or more donors. A nearest-neighbor algorithm error-corrected the raw reads and collapsed the reads into unique sequences, merging closely related sequences to remove PCR and sequencing errors. To assign V, D and J gene segments, CDR3 sequences were aligned to IMGT reference sequences. For a sequence to be retained, a match of at least six nucleotides was required to both a V gene segment and a J gene segment. Rearrangements were classified as productive when the CDR3 lacked stop codons and remained in frame with V and J, and all other rearrangements were classified as non-productive. Following IMGT convention, CDR3 was defined as the stretch from the second conserved V-encoded cysteine up to the conserved J-encoded phenylalanine. The earlier analysis of 500 to 750 of the donors excluded any sequence lacking an unambiguous match to a single V gene segment. An earlier analysis of almost 600 of the donors classified V segments as functional when productive rearrangements were above 56.7% and as segregating when the standard deviation between donors was above 5%. A statistical classification framework was built for diagnosing cytomegalovirus status from the catalog of TCR beta chain sequences. In a later analysis, V and J genes were assigned by comparing TCR nucleotide sequences against IMGT/GENE-DB human TR gene sequences. The TCRdist pipeline was used in a later analysis to assign CDR3 sequences and most-parsimonious VDJ recombination scenarios. In a later analysis, each TCR beta chain was defined by its CDR3 amino acid sequence together with its V-gene family, and reads lacking a unique V-gene family were excluded. As a way to deal with suspected cross-contamination and a sequencing artifact, a later analysis dropped over 550 nucleotide sequences that were highly shared and had low generation probability. A later analysis calculated a clonal expansion index for each public chain from normalized within-repertoire ranks of inferred template counts. A later analysis computed generation probabilities with a VDJ recombination model fitted to out-of-frame rearrangements, and checked the results against IGoR. In a later analysis, hypergeometric tests were used to score TCR-TCR, TCR-HLA and TCR-CMV co-occurrence, with a repertoire-size bias correction applied to TCR pairs. To estimate false discovery rates, a later analysis permuted the HLA or CMV assignments 20 times. In a later analysis, co-occurring TCRs were grouped with DBSCAN, and TCRdist sequence similarity was added when clustering was performed within HLA-allele-positive subsets. Co-occurrence clustering excluded repertoires with fewer than 30,000 or more than 120,000 public chains, plus five with anomalous nucleotide sharing. The source is immuneACCESS, and TCRdb retained only in-frame sequences with V and J called. Part of the clones is not carried over; for the studies checked, unresolved V genes explain less than half of this, and the remainder is unexplained. That table is the source of V, J and clone size, and D and trimming were worked out from the DNA. Within this sample are about 100,000 clones, with 70% to 85% of them counted one time only. The top ten clones comprise about 1.1% of the sample.

The cohort comprised approximately 700 healthy bone marrow donors. All cohort members were sampled while nominally healthy, although unrecorded immune exposures were likely present. The donor tested CMV seronegative, placing the donor among the 350 or so seronegative members of the cohort. A peripheral blood sample was collected from each donor, and TCR beta sequencing was performed on peripheral blood mononuclear cells. The Qiagen DNeasy Blood Extraction Kit was used to extract genomic DNA from the blood cell samples. Remarks on this clone: Its antigen specificity is not known. No much larger clone is present one base from it, and per-base qualities are unavailable.

Sequenced sample: PBMCs. The receptor was derived from a woman aged 18-35 years in good health and CMV-seronegative. This receptor chain uses TRBV18 and TRBJ2-7; TRBD1 fits 9 bases in the junction. The CDR3 protein sequence reads: CASSSDRGYEQYF. The sequenced DNA: TGTGCCAGCTCCTCGGACAGGGGCTACGAGCAGTACTTC.